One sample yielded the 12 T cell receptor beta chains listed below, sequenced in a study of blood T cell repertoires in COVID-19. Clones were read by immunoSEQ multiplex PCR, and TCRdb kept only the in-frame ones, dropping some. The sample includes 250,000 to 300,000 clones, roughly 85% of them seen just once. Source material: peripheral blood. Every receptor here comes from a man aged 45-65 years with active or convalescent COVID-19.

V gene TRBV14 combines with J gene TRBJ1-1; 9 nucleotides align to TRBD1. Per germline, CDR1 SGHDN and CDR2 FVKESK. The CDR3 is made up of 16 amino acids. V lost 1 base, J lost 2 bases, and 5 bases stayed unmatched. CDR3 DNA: TGTGCCAGCAGCCAAGCTTTGACAGGGGGAAACACTGAAGCTTTCTTT. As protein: CASSQALTGGNTEAFF. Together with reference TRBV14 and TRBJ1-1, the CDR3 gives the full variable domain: EAGVTQFPSHSVIEKGQTVTLRCDPISGHDNLYWYRRVMGKEIKFLLHFVKESKQDESGMPNNRFLAERTGGTYSTLKVQPAELEDSGVYFCASSQALTGGNTEAFFGQGTRLTVV.

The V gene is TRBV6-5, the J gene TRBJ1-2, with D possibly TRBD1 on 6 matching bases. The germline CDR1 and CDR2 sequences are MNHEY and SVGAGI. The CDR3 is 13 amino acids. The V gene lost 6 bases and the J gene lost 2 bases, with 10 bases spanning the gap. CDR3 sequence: CASRAGQNYGYTF. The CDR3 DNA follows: TGTGCCAGCAGAGCTGGACAGAACTATGGCTACACCTTC.

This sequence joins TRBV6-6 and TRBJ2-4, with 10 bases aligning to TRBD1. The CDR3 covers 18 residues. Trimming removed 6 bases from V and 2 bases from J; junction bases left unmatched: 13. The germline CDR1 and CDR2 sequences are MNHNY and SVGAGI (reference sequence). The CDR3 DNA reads TGTGCCAGCAGCCGAACTCTGACAGGGGGCGATCCCAAAAACATTCAGTACTTC. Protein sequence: CASSRTLTGGDPKNIQYF.

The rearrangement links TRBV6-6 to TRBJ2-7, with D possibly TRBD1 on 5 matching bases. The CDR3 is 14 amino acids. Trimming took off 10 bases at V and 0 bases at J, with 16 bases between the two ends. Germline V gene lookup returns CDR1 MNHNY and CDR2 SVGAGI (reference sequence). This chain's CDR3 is CAIRSGPLSYEQYF. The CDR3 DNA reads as TGTGCCATAAGATCAGGGCCCCTCTCCTACGAGCAGTACTTC.

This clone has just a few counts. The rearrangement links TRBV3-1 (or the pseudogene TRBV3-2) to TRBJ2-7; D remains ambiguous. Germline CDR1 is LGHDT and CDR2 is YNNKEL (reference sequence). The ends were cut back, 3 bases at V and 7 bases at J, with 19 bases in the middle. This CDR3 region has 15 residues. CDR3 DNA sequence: TGTGCCAGCAGCCAGCACTCGGGTGGGTTTAGGGAGCAGTACTTC. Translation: CASSQHSGGFREQYF.

CDR3: CASSRDRGSARGFGELFF. CDR3 sequence (DNA): TGTGCCAGCAGCCGGGACAGGGGATCGGCTAGGGGGTTCGGGGAGCTGTTTTTT. The V gene is TRBV7-8, the J gene TRBJ2-2; the match to TRBD1 covers 10 bases. Looked up from germline, CDR1 is SGHVS and CDR2 is FQNEAQ. The length of the CDR3 is 18 residues. J was trimmed by 7 bases and V by 5 bases; bases with no gene match: 16.

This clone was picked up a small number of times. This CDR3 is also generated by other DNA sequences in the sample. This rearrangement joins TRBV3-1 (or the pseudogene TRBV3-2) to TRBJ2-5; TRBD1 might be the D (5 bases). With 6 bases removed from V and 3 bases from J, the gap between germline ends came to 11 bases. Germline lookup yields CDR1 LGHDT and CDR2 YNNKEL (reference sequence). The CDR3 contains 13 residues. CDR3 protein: CASSRRGEETQYF. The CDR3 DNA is TGTGCCAGCAGTCGAAGGGGCGAAGAGACCCAGTACTTC.

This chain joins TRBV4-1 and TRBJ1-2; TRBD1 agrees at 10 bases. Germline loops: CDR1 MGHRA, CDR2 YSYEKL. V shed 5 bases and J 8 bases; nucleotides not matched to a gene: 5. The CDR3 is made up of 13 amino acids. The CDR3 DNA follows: TGCGCCAGCAGCACTGGACAGGGGGGAGGCTACACCTTC. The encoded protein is CASSTGQGGGYTF.

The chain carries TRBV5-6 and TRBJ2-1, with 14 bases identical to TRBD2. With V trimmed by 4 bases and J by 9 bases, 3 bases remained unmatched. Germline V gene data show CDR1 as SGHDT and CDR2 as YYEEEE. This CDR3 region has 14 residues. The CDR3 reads CASSRGLAGAEQFF. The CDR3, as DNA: TGTGCCAGCAGCAGGGGACTAGCGGGAGCTGAGCAGTTCTTC.

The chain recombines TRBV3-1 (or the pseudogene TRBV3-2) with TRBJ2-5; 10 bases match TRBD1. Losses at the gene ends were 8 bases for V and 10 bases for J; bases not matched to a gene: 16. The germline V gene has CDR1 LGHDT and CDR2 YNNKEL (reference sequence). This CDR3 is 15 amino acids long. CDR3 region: CASEEPVRDRGVQYF. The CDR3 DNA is TGTGCCAGCGAAGAACCCGTTCGGGACAGGGGTGTCCAGTACTTC.

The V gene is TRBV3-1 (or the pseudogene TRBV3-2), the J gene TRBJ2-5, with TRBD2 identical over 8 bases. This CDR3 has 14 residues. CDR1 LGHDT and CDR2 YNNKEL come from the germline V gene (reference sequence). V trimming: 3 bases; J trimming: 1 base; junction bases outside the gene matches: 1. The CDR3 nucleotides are TGTGCCAGCAGCCACGGACTAGCCCAAGAGACCCAGTACTTC. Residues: CASSHGLAQETQYF.

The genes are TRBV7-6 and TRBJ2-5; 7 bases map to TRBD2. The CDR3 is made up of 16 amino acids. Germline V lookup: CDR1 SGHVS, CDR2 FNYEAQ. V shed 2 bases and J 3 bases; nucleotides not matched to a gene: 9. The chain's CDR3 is CASSLKSGTTKETQYF. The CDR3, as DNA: TGTGCCAGCAGCTTAAAATCAGGGACTACAAAAGAGACCCAGTACTTC.